These 9 T cell receptor beta chains share one sample of origin, sequenced in a study of cytomegalovirus exposure and HLA in healthy donors. Primers for the PCR totalled 60 Vbeta and 13 Jbeta. Using immunoSEQ multiplex PCR, the repertoire was profiled, and TCRdb retains in-frame clones only, with some absent. The table records 150,000 to 200,000 clones, roughly 13% of them present only once. Sequenced: PBMCs. The receptors were sampled from a man aged 50 or older in good health and CMV-seropositive.

The rearrangement links TRBV5-1 to TRBJ2-1; no reliable D call. The CDR3 has 13 residues. In germline, CDR1 is SGHRS, CDR2 YFSETQ. The V gene lost 0 bases and the J gene lost 7 bases, with 8 bases spanning the gap. The CDR3 spells CASSLGAFNEQFF. The CDR3 nucleotides read TGCGCCAGCAGCTTGGGAGCTTTTAATGAGCAGTTCTTC.

The chain employs TRBV5-1 and TRBJ2-2; maybe TRBD2 (5 bases). CDR1 is SGHRS and CDR2 is YFSETQ in the germline V gene. CDR3 length: 14 residues. V was trimmed by 4 bases and J by 4 bases, leaving 11 bases between them. CDR3 DNA sequence: TGCGCCAGCAGCCCGAGCGCGGGCACCGGGGAGCTGTTTTTT. Protein: CASSPSAGTGELFF.

CDR3 amino acids: CASFPSGGRAAFF. CDR3 DNA sequence: TGTGCCAGCTTCCCTTCCGGGGGGCGCGCAGCTTTCTTT. The chain couples TRBV27 to TRBJ1-1, with D tentatively TRBD1 (6 bases). CDR1 MNHEY and CDR2 SMNVEV come from the germline V gene (reference sequence). The V and J ends lost 8 bases and 10 bases respectively, with 20 bases between them. This CDR3 has 13 residues.

This clone turned up a few times. The chain has TRBV11-2 and TRBJ2-7, with D possibly TRBD1 on 6 matching bases. The germline V and J ends were trimmed by 5 bases and 6 bases, with 17 bases remaining between them. This CDR3 region has 14 residues. CDR1 and CDR2 from the germline V gene are SGHAT and FQNNGV. This chain's CDR3 is CASSPYVLGAEQYF. The CDR3, as DNA: TGTGCCAGCAGCCCATACGTATTGGGGGCCGAGCAGTACTTC. The variable domain in full, with the rest retrieved from reference TRBV11-2 and TRBJ2-7, is EAGVAQSPRYKIIEKRQSVAFWCNPISGHATLYWYQQILGQGPKLLIQFQNNGVVDDSQLPKDRFSAERLKGVDSTLKIQPAKLEDSAVYLCASSPYVLGAEQYFGPGTRLTVT.

The chain links TRBV7-3 to TRBJ2-1, with D hard to call. This CDR3 has 15 amino acids. The ends were cut back, 0 bases at V and 0 bases at J, with 6 bases in the middle. Germline values: CDR1 SGHTA, CDR2 FQGTGA. The CDR3 nucleotides read TGTGCCAGCAGCTTAACGGCCCTCTCCTACAATGAGCAGTTCTTC. Protein sequence: CASSLTALSYNEQFF. Looking up the rest from reference TRBV7-3 and TRBJ2-1 gives the full variable domain: GAGVSQTPSNKVTEKGKYVELRCDPISGHTALYWYRQSLGQGPEFLIYFQGTGAADDSGLPNDRFFAVRPEGSVSTLKIQRTERGDSAVYLCASSLTALSYNEQFFGPGTRLTVL.

The CDR3 coding sequence is TGTGCCAGCAGCTTAGGGGGATATGGCTACACCTTC. This translates into CASSLGGYGYTF. This sequence joins TRBV5-6 and TRBJ1-2, with a tentative D call TRBD1 (6 bases). This CDR3 is built from 12 residues. Germline CDR1 SGHDT, CDR2 YYEEEE. Trimming removed 2 bases at V and 5 bases at J, with 7 bases between.

The sample holds a few counts of this clone. J is TRBJ1-2 and V is TRBV27; a weak D match, TRBD1 (6 bases). The CDR3 runs 13 residues. Germline V gene data show CDR1 as MNHEY and CDR2 as SMNVEV (reference sequence). V was cut by 6 bases and J by 6 bases, with 14 bases left in between. The CDR3 DNA reads TGTGCCAGCAGCCGGACAGAAACGAATGGCTACACCTTC. Its protein product is CASSRTETNGYTF.

The chain combines TRBV18 with TRBJ1-5, with TRBD1 matching 8 bases. Germline V gene data show CDR1 as KGHSH and CDR2 as LQKENI. Trimming at V came to 4 bases and at J to 5 bases, leaving 4 bases not matched to a gene. CDR3 length equals 14 residues. The CDR3 reads CASSLTGGDQPQHF. The DNA of the CDR3 is TGTGCCAGCTCACTCACAGGGGGGGATCAGCCCCAGCATTTT.

The rearrangement links TRBV2 to TRBJ2-3; tentative D call: TRBD2 (6 bases). CDR1 is SNHLY and CDR2 is FYNNEI in the germline V gene. CDR3 length equals 15 residues. The ends were cut back, 6 bases at V and 2 bases at J, with 15 bases in the middle. Written as DNA, the CDR3 is TGTGCCAGCAGAGAGACTAGTGCCACCACAGATACGCAGTATTTT. Translating it yields CASRETSATTDTQYF.